A single sample gave rise to the 21 T cell receptor beta chains below, sequenced in a study of T cells in Graves' hyperthyroidism and ophthalmopathy (dated by TCRdb to about 2019). The library was prepared using multiplex PCR. Instrument used: Illumina HiSeq 2000. The TCR beta CDR3 regions were amplified from RNA transcripts. The TCR CDR3 was subjected to a first round of RT-PCR using the HTBI primer set and the Qiagen OneStep RT-PCR kit. TCRdb reprocessed the public reads (quality trimming at Q25 with fastp, clone calling with MiXCR) and kept in-frame beta chains. When rows share a CDR3 protein, they turn into one entry using the most common DNA and genes. This sample comprises roughly 100,000 distinct CDR3 sequences, approximately 48% of them detected only once. The ten top clones hold 26% of the sample. Sequencing used blood. Receptors were obtained from a man in his forties or fifties with Graves' hyperthyroidism.

This clonotype was seen a few times. This chain uses TRBV6-1 with TRBJ2-3; 9 positions agree with TRBD2. Looked up from germline, CDR1 is MNHNS and CDR2 is SASEGT. The CDR3 is 18 amino acids. Germline trimming cut 1 base from V and 2 bases from J; bases unmatched to any gene: 10. CDR3 loop: CASSEGAVAGALTDTQYF. The CDR3 DNA follows: TGTGCCAGCAGTGAAGGTGCGGTAGCGGGGGCCCTCACAGATACGCAGTATTTT.

The genes are TRBV15 and TRBJ2-7; tentative D call: TRBD1 (6 bases). The V and J ends lost 3 bases and 4 bases respectively, with 13 bases between them. Germline V CDR1 and CDR2: LNHNV, YYDKDF (reference sequence). The CDR3 totals 14 residues. The CDR3 region is CATSSDRSPYEQYF. CDR3 in DNA: TGTGCCACCAGCAGCGACAGGTCACCATACGAGCAGTACTTC. Full variable domain (outside the CDR3, taken from reference TRBV15 and TRBJ2-7): DAMVIQNPRYQVTQFGKPVTLSCSQTLNHNVMYWYQQKSSQAPKLLFHYYDKDFNNEADTPDNFQSRRPNTSFCFLDIRSPGLGDTAMYLCATSSDRSPYEQYFGPGTRLTVT.

This clonotype appeared many times. The rearrangement uses TRBV20-1 and TRBJ2-2; D is undetermined. The CDR3 loop spans 14 amino acids. Per the germline V gene, CDR1 is DFQATT and CDR2 is SNEGSKA (reference sequence). The V and J ends lost 6 bases and 0 bases respectively, with 11 bases between them. CDR3 nucleotide sequence: TGCAGTGCACGGCGGACCGCGAACACCGGGGAGCTGTTTTTT. It codes for CSARRTANTGELFF.

This chain connects TRBV29-1 to TRBJ2-5, with 10 bases lining up with TRBD2. From germline, CDR1 is SQVTM and CDR2 ANQGSEA. The CDR3 totals 13 residues. V lost 6 bases, J lost 3 bases, and 4 bases stayed unmatched. CDR3 nucleotides: TGCAGCGTGAGAGGACTAGCGGAAGAGACCCAGTACTTC. It yields the protein CSVRGLAEETQYF.

This clonotype has at least ten counts. This sequence joins TRBV5-8 and TRBJ2-7; 9 positions match TRBD1. V shed 1 base and J 1 base; nucleotides not matched to a gene: 6. The CDR3 length is 16 residues. CDR1 is SGHTS, CDR2 YDEGEE, per germline. The CDR3 region has the DNA TGTGCCAGCAGCTTGATGTCCGGACAGGGGTCCTACGAGCAGTACTTC. Its translation: CASSLMSGQGSYEQYF.

This clonotype was recorded a few times. This may arise from a read error, as a much more abundant clone is one base away. The chain combines TRBV6-1 with TRBJ1-6, with D unresolved. CDR3 size: 14 residues. V was pared by 10 bases and J by 9 bases, with 19 bases between. CDR1 and CDR2 (germline): MNHNS, SASEGT. CDR3 sequence (DNA): TGTGCCATCAGGTTAGGGCAGAATGTTTCACCCCTCCACTTT. As protein: CAIRLGQNVSPLHF.

The genes are TRBV12-3 or TRBV12-4 and TRBJ1-2; 7 bases agree with TRBD1. The length of the CDR3 is 14 residues. The V gene end was trimmed by 8 bases and the J gene end by 2 bases; junction bases not matched to a gene: 8. The CDR3: CASARDSLNYGYTF. The CDR3 coding sequence is TGTGCCAGCGCCCGGGACAGCCTGAACTATGGCTACACCTTC.

With respect to this clonotype: The conserved phenylalanine or tryptophan is not found at the CDR3 terminus, so this likely reflects a read error. J is TRBJ2-5 and V is TRBV12-5, with D hard to call. Germline V CDR1 and CDR2: LGHNT, FRNRAP. CDR3 size: 14 residues. CDR3 amino acids: CVSGLSTLGETQYV. CDR3 DNA sequence: TGTGTTAGTGGTTTGTCCACGCTCGGGGAGACCCAGTACGTC.

This clonotype was seen at least ten times. CDR3 DNA sequence: TGTGCCAGCGGAAAAACAGGGAGAAACATTCAGTACTTC. Its translation is CASGKTGRNIQYF. The rearrangement links TRBV6-2 or TRBV6-3 to TRBJ2-4, with a possible D match to TRBD1 (6 bases). Germline V gene lookup returns CDR1 MNHEY and CDR2 SVGEGT. The CDR3 loop spans 13 amino acids. V was trimmed by 8 bases and J by 6 bases, leaving 14 bases between them.

A word on this clonotype: This is likely a read error, given that the CDR3 carries no conserved phenylalanine or tryptophan at its end. V and J are TRBV20-1 and TRBJ2-7, with TRBD2 as a possible D gene (5 bases). Trimming removed 6 bases from V and 3 bases from J, with 15 bases in between. The CDR3 runs to 13 residues. The germline V gene has CDR1 DFQATT and CDR2 SNEGSKA (reference sequence). The CDR3 DNA sequence: TGCAGTGCAGGTGGACTGGGGATCTACGAGCAGTACCTC. It encodes CSAGGLGIYEQYL.

This clonotype was picked up many times. The chain couples TRBV11-3 to TRBJ2-1; perhaps TRBD2 as D (5 bases). V was cut by 4 bases and J by 9 bases, with 16 bases left in between. The germline V gene has CDR1 SGHNT and CDR2 YENEEA. The CDR3 is 14 residues long. CDR3 residues: CASSSGIGYGEQFF. CDR3 DNA: TGTGCCAGCAGCTCCGGGATTGGTTATGGTGAGCAGTTCTTC. Full variable domain (outside the CDR3, taken from reference TRBV11-3 and TRBJ2-1): EAGVVQSPRYKIIEKKQPVAFWCNPISGHNTLYWYLQNLGQGPELLIRYENEEAVDDSQLPKDRFSAERLKGVDSTLKIQPAELGDSAVYLCASSSGIGYGEQFFGPGTRLTVL.

This clonotype has only one observation. CDR3 region: CASSVVGGERAFF. The DNA for the CDR3 is TGTGCCAGCAGCGTAGTGGGGGGAGAGAGGGCTTTCTTT. The chain has TRBV9 and TRBJ1-1, with a weak D call TRBD1 (5 bases). Germline values: CDR1 SGDLS, CDR2 YYNGEE. Trimming took 0 bases from V and 11 from J, leaving 14 bases between them. CDR3 size: 13 residues. Filled out from reference TRBV9 and TRBJ1-1, the complete variable domain reads DSGVTQTPKHLITATGQRVTLRCSPRSGDLSVYWYQQSLDQGLQFLIQYYNGEERAKGNILERFSAQQFPDLHSELNLSSLELGDSALYFCASSVVGGERAFFGQGTRLTVV.

This chain joins TRBV20-1 and TRBJ2-6; TRBD2 aligns across 8 bases. CDR3 length equals 17 residues. The germline gives CDR1 DFQATT, CDR2 SNEGSKA (reference sequence). V was clipped by 0 bases and J by 4 bases; unmatched bases: 8. In nucleotides, the CDR3 is TGCAGTGCTAGAGACGGACGGGGGGGGCCCGGGGCCAACGTCCTGACTTTC. Translation gives CSARDGRGGPGANVLTF.

The V call is TRBV15, the J call TRBJ2-6, with a weak D call TRBD2 (5 bases). V was shortened by 3 bases and J by 9 bases, with 18 bases between the two germline ends. This CDR3 has 16 amino acids. Per the germline V gene, CDR1 is LNHNV and CDR2 is YYDKDF (reference sequence). The CDR3 sequence: CATSSRRAPRGNVLTF. CDR3 sequence (DNA): TGTGCCACCAGCAGTCGTAGGGCCCCACGGGGCAACGTCCTGACTTTC. The entire variable domain, with the rest obtained from reference TRBV15 and TRBJ2-6, is as follows: DAMVIQNPRYQVTQFGKPVTLSCSQTLNHNVMYWYQQKSSQAPKLLFHYYDKDFNNEADTPDNFQSRRPNTSFCFLDIRSPGLGDTAMYLCATSSRRAPRGNVLTFGAGSRLTVL.

The table lists this clonotype with many counts. The CDR3 DNA reads as TGTGCCAGCAGCTGGGACGTTAATGAAAAACTGTTTTTT. This sequence encodes CASSWDVNEKLFF. V is TRBV5-8 and J is TRBJ1-4, with a tentative D call TRBD1 (5 bases). Trimming left V 3 bases short and J 4 bases short, with 7 bases between. The CDR3 totals 13 residues. Germline V gives CDR1 SGHTS, CDR2 YDEGEE.

This clonotype occurred many times. This rearrangement joins TRBV19 to TRBJ2-6, with TRBD1 matching over 8 bases. In germline, CDR1 is LNHDA, CDR2 SQIVND (reference sequence). The trim removed 6 bases at V and 4 bases at J, leaving 8 bases unmatched. This CDR3 has 16 residues. The CDR3 spells CASRLQGGMGANVLTF. The CDR3 bases are TGTGCCAGTAGGCTACAGGGGGGAATGGGGGCCAACGTCCTGACTTTC.

This chain links TRBV15 with TRBJ2-7; TRBD1 or TRBD2 may be the D gene (5 bases each). The germline V and J ends were trimmed by 0 bases and 0 bases, with 15 bases remaining between them. This CDR3 is 17 amino acids long. Germline-derived CDR1 and CDR2 are LNHNV and YYDKDF (reference sequence). CDR3 amino acids: CATSRDRTGRTSYEQYF. For the CDR3, the DNA is TGTGCCACCAGCAGAGATAGAACGGGACGGACCTCCTACGAGCAGTACTTC.

The table lists this clonotype with many counts. The chain employs TRBV7-2 and TRBJ2-7; 14 bases line up with TRBD2. Looked up from germline, CDR1 is SGHTA and CDR2 is FQGNSA. The J segment lost 6 bases and the V segment lost 3 bases, leaving 10 bases of the junction unmatched. The CDR3 has 17 amino acids. DNA of the CDR3: TGTGCCAGCAGCTTCGAAAGACTAGCGGGAGGGCCAGGCGAGCAGTACTTC. This sequence encodes CASSFERLAGGPGEQYF.

This clonotype was counted once. The V call is TRBV7-9, the J call TRBJ2-7; TRBD2 agrees at 11 bases. The CDR3 spans 15 residues. The trim removed 5 bases at V and 2 bases at J, leaving 5 bases unmatched. Germline V gene data show CDR1 as SEHNR and CDR2 as FQNEAQ (reference sequence). The DNA of the CDR3 is TGTGCCAGCAGCACCCGGACTAGCGGGCCCTACGAGCAGTACTTC. This sequence encodes CASSTRTSGPYEQYF. The entire variable domain, with the rest obtained from reference TRBV7-9 and TRBJ2-7, is as follows: DTGVSQNPRHKITKRGQNVTFRCDPISEHNRLYWYRQTLGQGPEFLTYFQNEAQLEKSRLLSDRFSAERPKGSFSTLEIQRTEQGDSAMYLCASSTRTSGPYEQYFGPGTRLTVT.

The chain links TRBV7-2 to TRBJ2-7; 8 bases map to TRBD2. The trim removed 4 bases at V and 3 bases at J, leaving 5 bases unmatched. CDR1 is SGHTA, CDR2 FQGNSA, per germline. The CDR3 has 14 amino acids. The CDR3 DNA reads TGTGCCAGCAGCTCCCCGGGGGGGGGCTACGAGCAGTACTTC. This codes for CASSSPGGGYEQYF.

This clonotype was seen many times. The DNA of the CDR3 is TGTGCCAGTAGTGCTGAGGACAGGGGGGCCTACGAGCAGTACTTC. Amino acid sequence: CASSAEDRGAYEQYF. The chain employs TRBV19 and TRBJ2-7, with 10 bases matching TRBD1. J gave up 2 bases and V 5 bases, and 6 bases lay outside the gene matches. This CDR3 comprises 15 residues. The germline gives CDR1 LNHDA, CDR2 SQIVND (reference sequence).